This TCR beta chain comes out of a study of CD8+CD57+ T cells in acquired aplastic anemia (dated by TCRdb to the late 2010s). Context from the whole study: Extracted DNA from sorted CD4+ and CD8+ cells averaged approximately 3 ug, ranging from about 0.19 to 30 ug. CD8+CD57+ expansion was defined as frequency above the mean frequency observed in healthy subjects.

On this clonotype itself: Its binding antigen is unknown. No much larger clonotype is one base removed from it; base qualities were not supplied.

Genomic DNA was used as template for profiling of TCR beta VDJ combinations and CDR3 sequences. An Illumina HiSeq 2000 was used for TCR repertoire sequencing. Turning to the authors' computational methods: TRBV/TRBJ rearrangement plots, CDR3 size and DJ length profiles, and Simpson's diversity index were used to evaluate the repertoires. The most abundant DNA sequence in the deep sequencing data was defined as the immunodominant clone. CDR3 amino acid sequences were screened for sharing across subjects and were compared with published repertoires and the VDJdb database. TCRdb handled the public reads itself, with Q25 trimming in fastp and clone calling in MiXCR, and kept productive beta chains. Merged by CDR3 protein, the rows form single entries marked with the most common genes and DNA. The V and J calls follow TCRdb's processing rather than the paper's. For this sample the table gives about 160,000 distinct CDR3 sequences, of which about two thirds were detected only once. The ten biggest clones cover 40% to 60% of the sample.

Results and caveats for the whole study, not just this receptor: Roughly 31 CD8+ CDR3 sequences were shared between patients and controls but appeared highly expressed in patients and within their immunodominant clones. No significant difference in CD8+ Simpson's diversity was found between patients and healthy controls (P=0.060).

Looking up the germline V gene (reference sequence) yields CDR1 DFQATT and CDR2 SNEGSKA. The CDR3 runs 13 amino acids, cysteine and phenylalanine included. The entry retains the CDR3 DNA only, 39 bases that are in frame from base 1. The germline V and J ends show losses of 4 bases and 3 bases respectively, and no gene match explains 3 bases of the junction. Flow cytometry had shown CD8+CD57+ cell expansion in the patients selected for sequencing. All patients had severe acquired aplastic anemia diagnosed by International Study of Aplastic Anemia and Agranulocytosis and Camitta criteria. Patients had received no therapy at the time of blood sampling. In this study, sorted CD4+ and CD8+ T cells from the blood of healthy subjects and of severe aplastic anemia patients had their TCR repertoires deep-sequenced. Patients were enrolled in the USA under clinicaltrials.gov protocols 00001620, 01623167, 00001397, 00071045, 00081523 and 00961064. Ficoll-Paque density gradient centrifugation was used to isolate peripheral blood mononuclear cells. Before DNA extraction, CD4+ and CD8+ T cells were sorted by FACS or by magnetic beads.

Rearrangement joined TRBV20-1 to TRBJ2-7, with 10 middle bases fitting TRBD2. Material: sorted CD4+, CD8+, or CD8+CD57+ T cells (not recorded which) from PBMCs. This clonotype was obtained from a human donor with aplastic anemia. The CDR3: CSATSGSVYEQYF. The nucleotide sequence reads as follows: TGCAGTGCTACTAGCGGGAGTGTCTACGAGCAGTACTTC.